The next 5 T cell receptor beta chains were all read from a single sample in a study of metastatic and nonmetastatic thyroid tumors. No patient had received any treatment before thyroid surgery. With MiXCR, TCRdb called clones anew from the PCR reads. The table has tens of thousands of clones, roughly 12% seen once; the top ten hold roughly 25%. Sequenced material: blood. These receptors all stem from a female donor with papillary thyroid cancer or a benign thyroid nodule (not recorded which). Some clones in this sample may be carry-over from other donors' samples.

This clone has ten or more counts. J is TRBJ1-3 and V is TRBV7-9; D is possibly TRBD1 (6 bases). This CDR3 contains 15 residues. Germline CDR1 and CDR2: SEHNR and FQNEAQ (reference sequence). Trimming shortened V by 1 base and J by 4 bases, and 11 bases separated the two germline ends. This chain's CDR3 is CASSLVTGQGNTIYF. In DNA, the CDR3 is TGTGCCAGCAGCTTAGTAACAGGGCAAGGAAACACCATATATTTT. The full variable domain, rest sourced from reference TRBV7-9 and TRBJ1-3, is DTGVSQNPRHKITKRGQNVTFRCDPISEHNRLYWYRQTLGQGPEFLTYFQNEAQLEKSRLLSDRFSAERPKGSFSTLEIQRTEQGDSAMYLCASSLVTGQGNTIYFGEGSWLTVV.

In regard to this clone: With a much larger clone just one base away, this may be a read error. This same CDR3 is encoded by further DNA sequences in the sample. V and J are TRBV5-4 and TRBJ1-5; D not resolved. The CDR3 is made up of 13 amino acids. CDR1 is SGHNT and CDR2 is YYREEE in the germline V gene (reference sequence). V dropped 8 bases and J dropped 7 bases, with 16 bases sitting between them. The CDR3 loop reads CASSIGSGQPQHF. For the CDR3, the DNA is TGTGCCAGTAGCATCGGATCGGGCCAGCCCCAGCATTTT.

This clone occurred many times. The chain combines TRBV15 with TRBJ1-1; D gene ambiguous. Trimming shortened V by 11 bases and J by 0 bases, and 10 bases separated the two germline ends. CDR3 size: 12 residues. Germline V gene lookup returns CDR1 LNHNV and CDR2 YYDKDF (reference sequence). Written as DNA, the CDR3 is TGTGCCTCTCGACATCTGAACACTGAAGCTTTCTTT. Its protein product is CASRHLNTEAFF.

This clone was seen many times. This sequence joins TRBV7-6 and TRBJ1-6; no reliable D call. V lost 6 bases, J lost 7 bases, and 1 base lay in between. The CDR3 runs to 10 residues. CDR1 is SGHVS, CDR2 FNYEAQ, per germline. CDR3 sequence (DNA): TGTGCCAGCAGAAATTCACCCCTCCACTTT. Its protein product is CASRNSPLHF. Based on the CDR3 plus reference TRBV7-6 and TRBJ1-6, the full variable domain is GAGVSQSPRYKVTKRGQDVALRCDPISGHVSLYWYRQALGQGPEFLTYFNYEAQQDKSGLPNDRFSAERPEGSISTLTIQRTEQRDSAMYRCASRNSPLHFGNGTRLTVT.

The CDR3 region has the DNA TGCGCCAGCAGCTTAGCGGACCCCTCCTACGAGCAGTACTTC. It is translated as CASSLADPSYEQYF. The chain has TRBV5-1 and TRBJ2-7; D is perhaps TRBD2 (5 bases). V was cut by 2 bases and J by 0 bases, with 9 bases left in between. CDR1 is SGHRS, CDR2 YFSETQ, per germline. The CDR3 consists of 14 residues.